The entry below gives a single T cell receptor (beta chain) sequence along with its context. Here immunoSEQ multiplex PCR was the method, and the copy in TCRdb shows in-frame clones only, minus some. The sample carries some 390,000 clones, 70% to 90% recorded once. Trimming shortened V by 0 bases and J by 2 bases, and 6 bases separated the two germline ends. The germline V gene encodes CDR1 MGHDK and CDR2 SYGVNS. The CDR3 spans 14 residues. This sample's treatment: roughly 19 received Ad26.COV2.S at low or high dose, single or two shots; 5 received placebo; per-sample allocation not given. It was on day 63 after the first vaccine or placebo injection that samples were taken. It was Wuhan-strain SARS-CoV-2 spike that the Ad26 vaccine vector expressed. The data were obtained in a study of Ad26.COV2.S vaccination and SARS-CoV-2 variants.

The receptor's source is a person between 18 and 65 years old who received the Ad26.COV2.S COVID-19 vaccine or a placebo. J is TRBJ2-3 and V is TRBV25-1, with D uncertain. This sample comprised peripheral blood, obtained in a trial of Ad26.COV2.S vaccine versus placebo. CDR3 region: CASSEYALTDTQYF. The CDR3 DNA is TGTGCCAGCAGTGAATATGCGCTCACAGATACGCAGTATTTT. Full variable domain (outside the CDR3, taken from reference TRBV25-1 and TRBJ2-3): EADIYQTPRYLVIGTGKKITLECSQTMGHDKMYWYQQDPGMELHLIHYSYGVNSTEKGDLSSESTVSRIRTEHFPLTLESARPSHTSQYLCASSEYALTDTQYFGPGTRLTVL.